The TCR beta chain described here comes from a study of technical replicates of blood from several donors. The CDR3 has 15 residues. The germline gives CDR1 SGHRS, CDR2 YFSETQ. J was trimmed by 6 bases and V by 6 bases; bases with no gene match: 15. Using immunoSEQ multiplex PCR, the repertoire was profiled, and TCRdb retains in-frame clones only, with some absent. The table records tens of thousands of clones, over 95% of them present only once. The sequenced sample was T cells isolated from PBMCs. The chain joins TRBV5-1 to TRBJ2-7; TRBD2 matches 7 bases. The sequence was obtained from a human donor in good health. This CDR3 is CASTVVGGGSVEQYF. CDR3 nucleotides: TGCGCCAGCACTGTGGTAGGCGGCGGGAGTGTCGAGCAGTACTTC.